Listed below are T cell receptor beta chains from one sample, sequenced in a study of shared clonotypes between healthy human individuals. The data were produced by immunoSEQ multiplex PCR, yet TCRdb's version contains in-frame clones alone and is incomplete. The sample contains roughly 2.4 million clones, more than 90% of which appear only once. The sample comprised naive CD4+ T cells sorted from blood. The origin of the receptors is a man between 18 and 35 years old in good health. The CDR3 runs from the conserved cysteine through the conserved F or W. A D gene is named only where the DNA matches it firmly. Size tells how often a clone was seen (once, few, many) or the class of an expanded clone, and some rows leave it out.

j_gene,abundance,d_gene,len,v_gene,CDR3aa,CDR3nt
TRBJ1-6,.,TRBD1,15,TRBV6-5,CASSPSGTANSPLHF,TGTGCCAGCAGCCCGTCCGGGACAGCTAATTCACCCCTCCACTTT
TRBJ1-4,.,.,17,TRBV4-1,CASSQDSWDPTNEKLFF,TGCGCCAGCAGCCAAGATTCGTGGGACCCGACTAATGAAAAACTGTTTTTT
TRBJ2-2,.,.,16,TRBV7-6,CASSLGSGSGTGELFF,TGTGCCAGCAGCTTAGGGTCGGGGAGCGGGACCGGGGAGCTGTTTTTT
TRBJ1-1,.,TRBD1,16,TRBV9,CASSVGKGALGTEAFF,TGTGCCAGCAGCGTAGGGAAGGGGGCCCTTGGCACTGAAGCTTTCTTT
TRBJ2-4,.,.,14,TRBV5-1,CASSPGTAKNIQYF,TGCGCCAGCAGTCCGGGGACAGCCAAAAACATTCAGTACTTC
TRBJ1-6,once,TRBD1,15,TRBV9,CASSEGQTTNSPLHF,TGTGCCAGCAGCGAGGGACAGACCACAAATTCACCCCTCCACTTT
TRBJ1-6,.,.,12,TRBV30,CAWSYYNSPLHF,TGTGCCTGGAGTTATTATAATTCACCCCTCCACTTT
TRBJ2-5,.,TRBD2,15,TRBV30,CAWSPGLAVGETQYF,TGTGCCTGGAGTCCAGGACTAGCGGTGGGGGAGACCCAGTACTTC
TRBJ1-6,.,TRBD1,18,TRBV7-2,CASSLVGTASSYNSPLHF,TGTGCCAGCAGCTTAGTCGGGACAGCCAGCTCCTATAATTCACCCCTCCACTTT
TRBJ1-2,.,.,10,TRBV20-1,CSARMDGYTF,TGCAGTGCGAGGATGGATGGCTACACCTTC
TRBJ1-1,.,.,13,TRBV6-1,CASSESRGTEAFF,TGTGCCAGCAGTGAAAGCAGGGGTACTGAAGCTTTCTTT
TRBJ2-2,few,.,15,TRBV9,CASSPPPGNTGELFF,TGTGCCAGCAGCCCCCCCCCGGGCAACACCGGGGAGCTGTTTTTT
TRBJ2-1,.,TRBD2,15,TRBV6-5,CASSHLAGGYNEQFF,TGTGCCAGCAGCCACCTAGCGGGGGGTTACAATGAGCAGTTCTTC
TRBJ1-2,.,.,17,TRBV28,CASSGASLGHEMSGYTF,TGTGCCAGCAGTGGAGCTTCTCTAGGACACGAAATGAGCGGCTACACCTTC
TRBJ1-2,.,.,12,TRBV28,CASSSGFYGYTF,TGTGCCAGCAGTTCCGGGTTCTATGGCTACACCTTC
TRBJ2-1,.,TRBD2,13,TRBV29-1,CSVDREGLNEQFF,TGCAGCGTTGACAGGGAGGGTCTCAATGAGCAGTTCTTC
TRBJ2-7,.,.,13,TRBV15,CATSRGFYNEQYF,TGTGCCACCAGCAGAGGATTTTACAACGAGCAGTACTTC
TRBJ2-7,.,TRBD2,16,TRBV27,CASRGTSLGDSYEQYF,TGTGCCAGTCGCGGGACTAGCCTGGGTGACTCCTACGAGCAGTACTTC
TRBJ2-7,.,TRBD1,15,TRBV5-5,CASSVSGTGAYEQYF,TGTGCCAGCAGCGTCTCAGGGACAGGGGCCTACGAGCAGTACTTC
TRBJ2-5,once,TRBD2,15,TRBV25-1,CASSEWLAGLETQYF,TGTGCCAGCAGTGAATGGCTAGCGGGACTAGAGACCCAGTACTTC
TRBJ2-5,once,TRBD1,13,TRBV2,CASIGTAQETQYF,TGTGCCAGCATTGGGACAGCCCAAGAGACCCAGTACTTC
TRBJ2-7,.,.,16,TRBV28,CASSSTSSAINYEQYF,TGTGCCAGCAGCTCAACCTCTAGCGCGATTAACTACGAGCAGTACTTC
TRBJ2-1,.,.,16,TRBV4-1,CASSHLPPGFYNEQFF,TGCGCCAGCAGCCATCTCCCCCCAGGGTTCTACAATGAGCAGTTCTTC
TRBJ1-5,.,.,15,TRBV4-2,CASSQAQDSNQPQHF,TGTGCCAGCAGCCAAGCTCAGGATAGCAATCAGCCCCAGCATTTT
TRBJ1-1,.,.,13,TRBV11-2,CASSLGTNTEAFF,TGTGCCAGCAGCTTGGGGACGAACACTGAAGCTTTCTTT
TRBJ2-7,.,.,15,TRBV6-5,CASSYRSQAAYEQYF,TGTGCCAGCAGTTACAGGTCCCAGGCCGCCTACGAGCAGTACTTC
TRBJ2-7,.,.,14,TRBV7-9,CASSPPARGYEQYF,TGTGCCAGCTCCCCGCCGGCGCGGGGCTACGAGCAGTACTTC
TRBJ1-1,.,.,17,TRBV18,CASSPPVGLGGNTEAFF,TGTGCCAGCTCACCACCTGTGGGACTGGGGGGGAACACTGAAGCTTTCTTT
TRBJ2-7,.,TRBD1,15,TRBV5-4,CASRPRQGSDYEQYF,TGTGCCAGCAGACCCCGACAGGGGTCGGACTACGAGCAGTACTTC
TRBJ1-1,.,.,14,TRBV30,CAWSVNGMNTEAFF,TGTGCCTGGAGTGTAAACGGGATGAACACTGAAGCTTTCTTT
TRBJ2-1,.,TRBD2,16,TRBV11-2,CASSLGLREGYNEQFF,TGTGCCAGCAGCTTAGGCCTGCGGGAGGGCTACAATGAGCAGTTCTTC
TRBJ1-6,.,TRBD1,15,TRBV14,CASSLSGTANSPLHF,TGTGCCAGCAGCCTGTCCGGGACAGCCAATTCACCCCTCCACTTT
TRBJ1-4,.,.,13,TRBV30,CAWIPQEGEKLFF,TGTGCCTGGATCCCACAGGAGGGTGAAAAACTGTTTTTT
TRBJ1-4,.,TRBD1,14,TRBV10-3,CAIRQGATNEKLFF,TGTGCCATCAGACAGGGGGCGACTAATGAAAAACTGTTTTTT
TRBJ1-1,once,TRBD1,13,TRBV30,CAWSSTGDTEAFF,TGTGCCTGGAGTAGTACAGGGGACACTGAAGCTTTCTTT
TRBJ1-4,.,.,15,TRBV25-1,CASSESGLTNEKLFF,TGTGCCAGCAGTGAATCGGGGCTGACTAATGAAAAACTGTTTTTT
TRBJ1-5,.,.,16,TRBV28,CASSPRDPGPNQPQHF,TGTGCCAGCAGTCCACGGGACCCCGGGCCCAATCAGCCCCAGCATTTT
TRBJ2-7,.,TRBD1,15,TRBV5-1,CASSLGGTGYYEQYF,TGCGCCAGCAGCTTGGGTGGGACAGGGTACTACGAGCAGTACTTC
TRBJ1-2,.,.,15,TRBV5-6,CASSSARQANYGYTF,TGTGCCAGCAGCTCAGCCCGACAGGCGAACTATGGCTACACCTTC
TRBJ2-5,.,.,15,TRBV19,CASSTLNRLTETQYF,TGTGCCAGTAGTACCCTCAACAGGTTAACGGAGACCCAGTACTTC
TRBJ2-1,.,.,16,TRBV7-2,CASSFYPGIVLNEQFF,TGTGCCAGCAGCTTTTACCCCGGGATTGTCCTAAATGAGCAGTTCTTC